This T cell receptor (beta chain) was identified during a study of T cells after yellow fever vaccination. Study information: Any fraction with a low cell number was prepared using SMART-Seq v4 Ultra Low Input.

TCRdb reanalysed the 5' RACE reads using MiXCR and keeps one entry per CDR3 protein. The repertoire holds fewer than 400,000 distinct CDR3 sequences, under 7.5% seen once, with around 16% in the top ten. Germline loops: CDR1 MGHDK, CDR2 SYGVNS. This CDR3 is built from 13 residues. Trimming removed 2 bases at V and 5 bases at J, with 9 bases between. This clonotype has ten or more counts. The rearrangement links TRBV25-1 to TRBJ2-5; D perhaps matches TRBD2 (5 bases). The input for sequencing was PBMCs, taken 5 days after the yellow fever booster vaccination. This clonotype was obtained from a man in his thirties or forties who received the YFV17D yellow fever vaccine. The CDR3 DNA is TGTGCCAGCAGTGAAACCGGGATCGAGACCCAGTACTTC. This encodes CASSETGIETQYF.